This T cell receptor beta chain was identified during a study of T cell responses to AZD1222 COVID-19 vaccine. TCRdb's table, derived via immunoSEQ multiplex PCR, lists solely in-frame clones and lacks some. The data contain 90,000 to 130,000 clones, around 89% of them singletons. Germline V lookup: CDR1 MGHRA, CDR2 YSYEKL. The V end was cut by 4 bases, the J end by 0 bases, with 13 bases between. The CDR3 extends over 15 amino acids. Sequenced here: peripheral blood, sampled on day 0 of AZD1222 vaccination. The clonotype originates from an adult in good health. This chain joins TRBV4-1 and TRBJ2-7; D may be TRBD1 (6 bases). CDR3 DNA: TGCGCCAGCAGCCTTCGGACAGCGAGCTCCTACGAGCAGTACTTC. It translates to CASSLRTASSYEQYF.